This TCR beta chain was identified during a study of radiation and T cells in renal cell carcinoma. The time point denotes: baseline pretreatment blood. The treatment denotes: 15 Gy SBRT to primary tumor, nephrectomy 4 weeks later. Clear cell pathology was present in this patient's renal cell carcinoma. Using immunoSEQ multiplex PCR, the repertoire was profiled, and TCRdb retains in-frame clones only, with some absent. The sample lists 90,000 to 95,000 clones, 82% seen once, with 5% to 8% in the top ten. This clone was seen a single time. Germline assignment: CDR1 MNHNS and CDR2 SASEGT. This CDR3 has 16 residues. Trimming removed 0 bases at V and 8 bases at J, with 17 bases between.

The rearrangement links TRBV6-1 to TRBJ2-1; D is possibly TRBD1 (5 bases). The material was blood, obtained from a patient whose treatment included radiotherapy and nephrectomy. The receptor was derived from a man aged 60 to 69 with renal cell carcinoma. The DNA for the CDR3 is TGTGCCAGCAGTGAAGCGCAGGCTAGAGCAGGGTATGAGCAGTTCTTC. Translation: CASSEAQARAGYEQFF.